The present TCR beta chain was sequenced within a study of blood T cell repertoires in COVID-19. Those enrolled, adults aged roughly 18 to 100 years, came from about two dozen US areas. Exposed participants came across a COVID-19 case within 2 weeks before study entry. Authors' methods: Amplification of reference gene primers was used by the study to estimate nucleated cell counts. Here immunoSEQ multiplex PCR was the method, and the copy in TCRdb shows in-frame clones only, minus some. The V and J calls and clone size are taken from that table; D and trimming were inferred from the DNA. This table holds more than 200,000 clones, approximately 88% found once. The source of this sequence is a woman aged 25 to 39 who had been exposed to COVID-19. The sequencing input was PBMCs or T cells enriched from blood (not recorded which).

The CDR3 protein is CASSADRPGNEKLFF. The CDR3 DNA is TGTGCCAGTAGTGCAGACAGGCCGGGAAATGAAAAACTGTTTTTT. This sequence joins TRBV19 and TRBJ1-4; TRBD1 might be the D (6 bases). CDR1 and CDR2 (germline): LNHDA, SQIVND (reference sequence). The CDR3 is 15 amino acids. Trimming left V 5 bases short and J 5 bases short, with 15 bases between.